A selection of T cell receptor beta chains follows, all from one sample in a study of beta chain features in type 1 diabetes. Here immunoSEQ multiplex PCR was the method, and the copy in TCRdb shows in-frame clones only, minus some. Counted here are about 140,000 clones, about an eighth occurring once; the ten biggest clones make up roughly 1.3%. The sequenced sample consisted of central memory CD4+ T cells from blood. The source is a young man with type 1 diabetes. Each CDR3 is given with its conserved first and last residue. Fields, in order: J gene, V gene, CDR3 protein.

>TRBJ1-1|TRBV6-1
CASSERTGRNSEAFF
>TRBJ2-5|TRBV14
CASSPSGQETQYF
>TRBJ1-5|TRBV7-8
CASSEGLDQPQHF
>TRBJ1-1|TRBV6-5
CASRTGNTEAFF
>TRBJ2-7|TRBV5-1
CASSRTGLPIYEQYF
>TRBJ2-3|TRBV7-3
CASSRQSTDTQYF
>TRBJ1-1|TRBV25-1
CASSATGTEAFF
>TRBJ1-5|TRBV18
CASSPGGSNQPQHF
>TRBJ1-4|TRBV5-1
CASSLAMGGSAEKLFF
>TRBJ2-5|TRBV28
CASSRDGETQYF